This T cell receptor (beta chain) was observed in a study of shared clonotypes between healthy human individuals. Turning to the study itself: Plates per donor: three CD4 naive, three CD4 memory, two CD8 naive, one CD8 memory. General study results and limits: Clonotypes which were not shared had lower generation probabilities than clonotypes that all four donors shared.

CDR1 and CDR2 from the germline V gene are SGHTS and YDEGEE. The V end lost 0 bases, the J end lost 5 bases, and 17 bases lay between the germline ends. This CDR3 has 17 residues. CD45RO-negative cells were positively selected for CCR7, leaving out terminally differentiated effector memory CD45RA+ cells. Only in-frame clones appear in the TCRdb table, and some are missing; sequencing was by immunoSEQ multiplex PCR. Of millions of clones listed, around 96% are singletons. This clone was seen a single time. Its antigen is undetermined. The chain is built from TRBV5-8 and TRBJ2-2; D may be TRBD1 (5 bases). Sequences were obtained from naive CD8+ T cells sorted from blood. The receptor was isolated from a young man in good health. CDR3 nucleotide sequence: TGTGCCAGCAGCTTGGCCGAAGGGGCGTCGGTTACCGGGGAGCTGTTTTTT. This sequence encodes CASSLAEGASVTGELFF.